This T cell receptor beta chain was recorded in a study of CD8+CD57+ T cells in acquired aplastic anemia. Study-wide context: Mean DNA quantity obtained from sorted CD4+ and CD8+ cells was about 3 ug.

This clonotype was observed many times. No antigen is known for it. The length of the CDR3 is 15 residues. CDR1 is KGHSH, CDR2 LQKENI, per germline. Trimming cost V 3 bases and J 2 bases; bases outside gene matches: 5. Genomic DNA, the template, was used for profiling of the TCR beta VDJ and CDR3. From the reads, TCRdb called clonotypes with MiXCR, one entry per CDR3 protein. Here the sample spans 250,000 to 300,000 distinct CDR3 sequences, 45% to 65% being singletons. Findings and limits, study-wide: In CD8+ cells, Simpson's diversity showed no significant difference between patients and controls. A set of roughly 27 CD8+ CDR3 sequences was shared between patients and controls, and these sequences appeared highly expressed in patients.

Sequenced sample: sorted CD4+, CD8+, or CD8+CD57+ T cells (not recorded which) from PBMCs. This TCR was recovered from a human donor with severe aplastic anemia or a healthy control (not recorded which). The V call is TRBV18, the J call TRBJ2-3, with 7 bases identical to TRBD1. CDR3 nucleotides: TGTGCCAGCTCACCCCGACAGGGATCCACAGATACGCAGTATTTT. This translates into CASSPRQGSTDTQYF.